This T cell receptor (beta chain) was obtained from a study of breast tumors, draining lymph nodes, adjacent tissues. V was trimmed by 0 bases and J by 6 bases, leaving 18 bases between them. From germline, CDR1 is MNHNY and CDR2 SVGAGI (reference sequence). This CDR3 contains 17 residues. TCRdb itself ran the multiplex PCR reads through MiXCR, one entry per CDR3 protein. This table holds 20,000 or so distinct CDR3 sequences, approximately 41% found once. In this sample, this clonotype turned up many times. The source of this sequence is a female donor with breast cancer. Some clones in this sample may be carry-over from other donors' samples. The source material was breast tumor tissue. The chain has TRBV6-6 and TRBJ2-1; the D gene is possibly TRBD1 (6 bases). The CDR3 nucleotides are TGTGCCAGCAGTTACTCCCCTTCCGGGACACGCACCAATGAGCAGTTCTTC. Protein: CASSYSPSGTRTNEQFF.